The clone carrying this T cell receptor beta chain appeared many times. The data stem from a study of tumor and adjacent non-tumor tissue in lung cancer. A modified ARM-PCR protocol with three rounds of nested PCR amplified TCRbeta. From the multiplex PCR reads, TCRdb called clonotypes with MiXCR, one entry per CDR3 protein. The sample holds roughly 65,000 distinct CDR3 sequences, around 60% seen once. This sample's RNA came from whole unsorted tissue. V lost 1 base to trimming and J lost 2 bases, with 19 bases between them. The CDR3 runs to 17 residues. Germline CDR1 DFQATT, CDR2 SNEGSKA (reference sequence).

The chain combines TRBV20-1 with TRBJ2-3, with a possible D match to TRBD2 (6 bases). The sequenced material came from lung tumor tissue. The TCR sequence derives from a man aged 50-59 years with non-small cell lung cancer. CDR3 in DNA: TGCAGTGCTAGAGGGGGTCTGGGCGGGATACCCACAGATACGCAGTATTTT. Its protein is CSARGGLGGIPTDTQYF.